A selection of T cell receptor beta chains follows, all from one sample in a study of vaccination effects on CD4 cells after COVID-19. No antigen has been assigned to these receptors. Measured with immunoSEQ multiplex PCR; TCRdb has only the in-frame clones, and not every one. This table holds 50,000 or so clones, 65% to 80% found once. The material was CD4+ T cells from PBMCs cultured without peptide, obtained before COVID-19 vaccination. The receptor set was obtained from a human donor who received a COVID-19 vaccine. CDR3s include the opening cysteine and the closing phenylalanine or tryptophan. D genes are given only for firm matches. The size field is filled for only some rows; it gives once, few, many or a size class.

16	TRBJ2-2	-	-	TRBV7-6	TGTGCCAGCAGCCCCCGCCGCCGGGAGAACACCGGGGAGCTGTTTTTT	CASSPRRRENTGELFF
15	TRBJ1-4	TRBD1	-	TRBV7-9	TGTGCCAGCAGCACGAGGACAGGTTCAAATGAAAAACTGTTTTTT	CASSTRTGSNEKLFF
15	TRBJ1-2	-	few	TRBV11-2	TGTGCCAGCAGACCTCGCCTAGGGGCGCGCTATGGCTACACCTTC	CASRPRLGARYGYTF
11	TRBJ2-7	-	few	TRBV2	TGTGCCAGCATGACGAGAAACGAGCAGTACTTC	CASMTRNEQYF
14	TRBJ2-3	-	-	TRBV11-1	TGTGCCAGCAGCCTCCTCGTCCCGGGAGATACGCAGTATTTT	CASSLLVPGDTQYF
15	TRBJ2-3	-	few	TRBV5-1	TGCGCCAGCAGCTTCTATAGAACTAGCACAGATACGCAGTATTTT	CASSFYRTSTDTQYF
16	TRBJ1-1	-	-	TRBV4-1	TGCGCCAGCAGCCAGCCGACAGGACGCATGAACACTGAAGCTTTCTTT	CASSQPTGRMNTEAFF
15	TRBJ2-3	TRBD2	-	TRBV29-1	TGCAGCATCCGGGGGGAGTACACACACACAGATACGCAGTATTTT	CSIRGEYTHTDTQYF
14	TRBJ1-6	-	-	TRBV10-3	TGTGCCATCAGTGAATATGGACAGAGTTCACCCCTCCACTTT	CAISEYGQSSPLHF
15	TRBJ1-4	TRBD1	-	TRBV6-5	TGTGCCAGCAGCCGACGGACAGGTTATAATGAAAAACTGTTTTTT	CASSRRTGYNEKLFF
14	TRBJ2-2	-	-	TRBV7-9	TGTGCCAGCAGCTCCCGGGAGAACACCGGGGAGCTGTTTTTT	CASSSRENTGELFF
19	TRBJ2-1	TRBD2	-	TRBV7-2	TGTGCCAGCAGCTCCCTAGCGGGAGTAGGGGCTATCTATAACGCTGAGCAGTTCTTC	CASSSLAGVGAIYNAEQFF
14	TRBJ2-7	-	once	TRBV5-6	TGTGCCAGCAGCCCGCAGCGGGCCACCTACGAGCAGTACTTC	CASSPQRATYEQYF
16	TRBJ1-1	TRBD1	-	TRBV28	TGTGCCAGCAGTTTCATAACAGGGGGCGCGTACACTGAAGCTTTCTTT	CASSFITGGAYTEAFF
13	TRBJ1-1	-	-	TRBV12-3/TRBV12-4	TGTGCCAGCTTCTGGGGAATGAACACTGAAGCTTTCTTT	CASFWGMNTEAFF
15	TRBJ1-6	-	-	TRBV5-5	TGTGCCAGCAGCGTAGATGGAACCGGTCATTCACCCCTCCACTTT	CASSVDGTGHSPLHF
12	TRBJ1-4	-	-	TRBV19	TGTGCCAGCTCTGAATGGAGTAAAAAACTGTTTTTT	CASSEWSKKLFF
14	TRBJ2-2	-	few	TRBV5-1	TGCGCCAGCAGCTTGGAGGCAGCAGCCGGGGAGCTGTTTTTT	CASSLEAAAGELFF
16	TRBJ2-7	TRBD1	-	TRBV6-4	TGTGCCAGCAGCGAAACAGGGGTCCCCCGCTCCTACGAGCAGTACTTC	CASSETGVPRSYEQYF
14	TRBJ1-1	-	-	TRBV7-6	TGTGCCAGCAGCTTAGGGACAGCCAACACTGAAGCTTTCTTT	CASSLGTANTEAFF
13	TRBJ1-6	-	-	TRBV6-5	TGTGCCAGCCAGACAGTGCCTAATTCACCCCTCCACTTT	CASQTVPNSPLHF
13	TRBJ2-3	-	-	TRBV2	TGTGCCAGCAGCCGTCGGGGAGCAGATACGCAGTATTTT	CASSRRGADTQYF
15	TRBJ1-5	TRBD1	-	TRBV6-2/TRBV6-3	TGTGCCAGCAGTCCCAGGACAGGATACAATCAGCCCCAGCATTTT	CASSPRTGYNQPQHF
14	TRBJ1-2	-	-	TRBV19	TGTGCCAGTAGCCCTACAATGTCGGACTATGGCTACACCTTC	CASSPTMSDYGYTF